The 16 T cell receptor beta chains presented below share a single source sample, sequenced in a study of circulating CD8 cells and anti-PD-1 response in melanoma. Live CD3+CD8+TCRalphabeta+ cells were sorted into four subsets by PD-1 and/or TIGIT. Using approximately 15 ng of total RNA, TCR libraries were made with the QIAseq Immune Repertoire TCR panel. A single record per CDR3 protein comes from TCRdb applying MiXCR to the reads. The data show about 320 distinct CDR3 sequences, with approximately 10% seen just once and 40% to 55% held by the top ten. Sample: CD8+ T cells from PBMCs, taken at baseline or after one month of anti-PD-1 therapy (not recorded which). The origin of the receptors is a human donor with melanoma.

By sample fraction, this clonotype is medium-sized (0.01 to 0.1%). The chain recombines TRBV28 with TRBJ2-7, with D maybe TRBD2 (6 bases). The CDR3 length is 16 residues. The V gene's germline CDR1 is MDHEN and CDR2 SYDVKM. With 4 bases removed from V and 2 bases from J, the gap between germline ends came to 18 bases. The CDR3 DNA follows: TGTGCCAGCAGTTCCCCCATAGATAGCGGTACCTACGAGCAGTACTTC. It translates to CASSSPIDSGTYEQYF.

By frequency in the sample, this clonotype is large (0.1 to 1%). The rearrangement links TRBV2 to TRBJ2-1, with D possibly being TRBD1 or TRBD2 (5 bases each). The V gene lost 4 bases and the J gene lost 4 bases, with 11 bases spanning the gap. CDR1 and CDR2 from the germline V gene are SNHLY and FYNNEI. CDR3 size: 14 residues. CDR3 in DNA: TGTGCCAGCAGTGCCCGGGACCCGTACAATGAGCAGTTCTTC. It is translated as CASSARDPYNEQFF.

By its share, this clonotype is large. V is TRBV27 and J is TRBJ2-1, with D possibly TRBD1 on 5 matching bases. Per the germline V gene, CDR1 is MNHEY and CDR2 is SMNVEV (reference sequence). The CDR3 sequence is 15 residues long. V lost 3 bases and J 7 bases, leaving 16 bases between the germline ends. The CDR3 protein is CASSFYGAELNEQFF. The CDR3 DNA follows: TGTGCCAGCAGTTTTTATGGGGCAGAATTGAATGAGCAGTTCTTC.

In regard to this clonotype: Relative to the germline gene, one junction end is altered; a read error may explain this. The V call is TRBV20-1, the J call TRBJ2-3, with no clear D. Germline V gene sequence: CDR1 DFQATT, CDR2 SNEGSKA (reference sequence). CDR3 length: 15 residues. The CDR3 sequence is CSADDVARSTDTRYF. CDR3 nucleotides: TGCAGTGCTGACGACGTAGCAAGAAGCACAGATACGCGGTATTTT.

This clonotype is labeled as large. This rearrangement joins TRBV28 to TRBJ1-5; D remains ambiguous. The CDR3 loop spans 13 amino acids. The germline gives CDR1 MDHEN, CDR2 SYDVKM. The CDR3 DNA reads as TGTGCGACTCAATTCCGGGGCAATCAGCCCCAGCATTTT. As protein: CATQFRGNQPQHF.

By share of the sample, this clonotype is large. The rearrangement uses TRBV15 and TRBJ2-5; TRBD1 matches 8 bases. Per germline, CDR1 LNHNV and CDR2 YYDKDF (reference sequence). Trimming cost V 4 bases and J 3 bases; bases outside gene matches: 4. The CDR3 totals 14 residues. The CDR3 sequence is CATSTGQGEETQYF. The CDR3 DNA follows: TGTGCCACCAGCACAGGACAGGGAGAAGAGACCCAGTACTTC.

Within the sample, this clonotype is large. The chain carries TRBV19 and TRBJ2-7; 9 nucleotides line up with TRBD1. The CDR3 is 15 amino acids. Germline-derived CDR1 and CDR2 are LNHDA and SQIVND (reference sequence). Trimming removed 3 bases from V and 4 bases from J; junction bases left unmatched: 7. The CDR3 loop is CASSMASDRGYEQYF. CDR3 nucleotide sequence: TGTGCCAGTAGTATGGCGAGCGACAGGGGGTACGAGCAGTACTTC.

This clonotype is medium-sized (0.01 to 0.1%) within its sample. The CDR3 DNA sequence: TGTGCCAGTAGTATAGGAACTAGCAGGGAAGAGTTCTTC. The encoded protein is CASSIGTSREEFF. The V and J genes are TRBV19 and TRBJ2-1; D perhaps matches TRBD2 (6 bases). Trimming removed 1 base from V and 14 bases from J, with 15 bases in between. The germline CDR1 and CDR2 sequences are LNHDA and SQIVND (reference sequence). The CDR3 totals 13 residues.

This clonotype is labeled large. The chain uses TRBV13 and TRBJ2-1; D gene ambiguous. Germline CDR1 reads PRHDT; CDR2 reads FYEKMQ (reference sequence). The CDR3 sequence is 15 residues long. Trimming removed 3 bases at V and 5 bases at J, with 14 bases between. The CDR3 here is CASSLRTANNNEQFF. The CDR3 DNA follows: TGTGCCAGCAGCTTGAGGACGGCTAATAACAATGAGCAGTTCTTC.

This clonotype qualifies as medium-sized. The chain employs TRBV28 and TRBJ2-1; TRBD2 aligns across 12 bases. V dropped 6 bases and J dropped 1; count of bases not matched to a gene: 4. In germline, CDR1 is MDHEN, CDR2 SYDVKM. The CDR3 consists of 16 residues. The CDR3: CASSPGLAGSYNEQFF. The CDR3, as DNA: TGTGCCAGCAGCCCGGGACTAGCGGGTTCCTACAATGAGCAGTTCTTC.

This clonotype rates as large. The rearrangement joins TRBV5-6 to TRBJ2-3, with D possibly being TRBD2 (6 bases). Germline V gives CDR1 SGHDT, CDR2 YYEEEE. V lost 4 bases to trimming and J lost 6 bases, with 21 bases between them. The CDR3 spans 16 residues. In DNA, the CDR3 is TGTGCCAGCAGCATTACCGGGACTGGTCTGGAGGATACGCAGTATTTT. It translates to CASSITGTGLEDTQYF.

By proportion, this clonotype is large. This chain uses TRBV27 with TRBJ1-2; D possibly corresponds to TRBD1 (5 bases). This CDR3 region has 13 residues. V was clipped by 5 bases and J by 6 bases, with 13 bases between them. Germline V gene data show CDR1 as MNHEY and CDR2 as SMNVEV (reference sequence). CDR3 nucleotides: TGTGCCAGCAGTCCCCACCGGGGCAATGGCTACACCTTC. Translating gives CASSPHRGNGYTF.

Judged by abundance, this clonotype is large. The chain has TRBV4-1 and TRBJ1-2; TRBD1 agrees at 8 bases. With 0 bases clipped from V and 9 bases from J, the junction kept 6 bases outside the gene matches. The germline gives CDR1 MGHRA, CDR2 YSYEKL. The CDR3 covers 14 residues. CDR3: CASSQDLWTGRYTF. The DNA of the CDR3 is TGCGCCAGCAGCCAAGATCTGTGGACAGGGCGCTACACCTTC.

This clonotype is large within its sample. The chain carries TRBV20-1 and TRBJ1-1; no clear D gene. Germline lookup yields CDR1 DFQATT and CDR2 SNEGSKA (reference sequence). This CDR3 has 15 residues. The V and J ends lost 3 bases and 0 bases respectively, with 14 bases between them. The CDR3, as DNA: TGCAGTGCTAGGGCTTCCCCGGGCCTGAACACTGAAGCTTTCTTT. Translation: CSARASPGLNTEAFF.

This clonotype is labeled as large (0.1 to 1%). This chain connects TRBV27 to TRBJ1-3; D remains unclear. The CDR3 has 14 residues. Trimming cost V 5 bases and J 0 bases, with 8 bases left between them. Germline lookup yields CDR1 MNHEY and CDR2 SMNVEV (reference sequence). CDR3 residues: CASSLTVSGNTIYF. The CDR3 bases are TGTGCCAGCAGTCTTACTGTCTCTGGAAACACCATATATTTT.

J is TRBJ2-3 and V is TRBV11-2; D unclear. CDR3 length: 11 residues. V gave up 8 bases and J gave up 6 bases, with 9 bases separating them. CDR1 is SGHAT and CDR2 is FQNNGV in the germline V gene. The CDR3: CASQLVDTQYF. The CDR3, as DNA: TGTGCCAGCCAGCTTGTTGATACGCAGTATTTT.